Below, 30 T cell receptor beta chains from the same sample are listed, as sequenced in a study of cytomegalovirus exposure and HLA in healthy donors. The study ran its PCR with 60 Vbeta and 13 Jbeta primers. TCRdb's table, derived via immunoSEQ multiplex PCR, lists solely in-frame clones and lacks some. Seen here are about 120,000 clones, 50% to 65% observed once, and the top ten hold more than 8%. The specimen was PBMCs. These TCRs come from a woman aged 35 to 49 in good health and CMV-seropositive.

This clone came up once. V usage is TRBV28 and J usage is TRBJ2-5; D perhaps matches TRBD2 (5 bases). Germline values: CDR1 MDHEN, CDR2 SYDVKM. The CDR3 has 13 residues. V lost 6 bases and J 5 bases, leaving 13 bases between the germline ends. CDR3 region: CASRPHGVETQYF. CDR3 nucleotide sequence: TGTGCCAGCAGGCCCCACGGGGTTGAGACCCAGTACTTC. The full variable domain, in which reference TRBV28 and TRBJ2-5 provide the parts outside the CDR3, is DVKVTQSSRYLVKRTGEKVFLECVQDMDHENMFWYRQDPGLGLRLIYFSYDVKMKEKGDIPEGYSVSREKKERFSLILESASTNQTSMYLCASRPHGVETQYFGPGTRLLVL.

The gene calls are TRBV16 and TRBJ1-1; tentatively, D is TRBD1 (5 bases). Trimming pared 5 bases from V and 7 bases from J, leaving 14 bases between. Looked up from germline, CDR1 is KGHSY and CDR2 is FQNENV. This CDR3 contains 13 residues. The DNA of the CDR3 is TGTGCCAGCAGCGAATTAGGCGGGGGTGAAGCTTTCTTT. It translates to CASSELGGGEAFF.

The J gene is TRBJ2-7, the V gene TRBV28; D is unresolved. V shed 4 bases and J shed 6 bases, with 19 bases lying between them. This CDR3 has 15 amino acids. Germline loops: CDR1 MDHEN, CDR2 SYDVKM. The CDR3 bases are TGTGCCAGCAGTTCAATAGCACTGAAGGATATCGAGCAGTACTTC. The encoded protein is CASSSIALKDIEQYF.

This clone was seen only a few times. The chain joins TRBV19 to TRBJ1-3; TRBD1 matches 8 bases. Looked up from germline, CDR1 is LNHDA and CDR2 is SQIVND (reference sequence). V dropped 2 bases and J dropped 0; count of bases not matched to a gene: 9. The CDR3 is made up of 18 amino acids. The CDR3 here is CASSIMGTGAPSGNTIYF. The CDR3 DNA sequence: TGTGCCAGTAGTATAATGGGGACAGGTGCACCCTCTGGAAACACCATATATTTT.

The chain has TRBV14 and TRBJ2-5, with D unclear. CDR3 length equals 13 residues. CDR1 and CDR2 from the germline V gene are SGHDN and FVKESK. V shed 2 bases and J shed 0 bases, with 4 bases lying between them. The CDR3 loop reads CASSQSYQETQYF. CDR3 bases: TGTGCCAGCAGCCAATCGTACCAAGAGACCCAGTACTTC.

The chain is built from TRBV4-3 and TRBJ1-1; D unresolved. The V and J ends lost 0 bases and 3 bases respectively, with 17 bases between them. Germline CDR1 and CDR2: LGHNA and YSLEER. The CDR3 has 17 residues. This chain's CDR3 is CASSQERSGGRDTEAFF. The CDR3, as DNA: TGCGCCAGCAGCCAAGAACGATCCGGAGGGAGGGACACTGAAGCTTTCTTT.

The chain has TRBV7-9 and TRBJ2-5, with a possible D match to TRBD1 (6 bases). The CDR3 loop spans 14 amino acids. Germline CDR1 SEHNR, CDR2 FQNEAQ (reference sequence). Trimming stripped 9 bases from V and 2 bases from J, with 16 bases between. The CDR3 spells CASKRGRGQETQYF. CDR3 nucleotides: TGTGCCAGTAAAAGGGGGAGAGGTCAAGAGACCCAGTACTTC.

CDR3 residues: CASSLDSGLQETQYF. CDR3 nucleotide sequence: TGCGCCAGCAGCTTGGATAGCGGCCTTCAAGAGACCCAGTACTTC. The chain joins TRBV5-1 to TRBJ2-5, with D possibly TRBD2 on 6 matching bases. CDR1 and CDR2 from the germline V gene are SGHRS and YFSETQ. The CDR3 is made up of 15 amino acids. Trimming left V 0 bases short and J 2 bases short, with 11 bases between.

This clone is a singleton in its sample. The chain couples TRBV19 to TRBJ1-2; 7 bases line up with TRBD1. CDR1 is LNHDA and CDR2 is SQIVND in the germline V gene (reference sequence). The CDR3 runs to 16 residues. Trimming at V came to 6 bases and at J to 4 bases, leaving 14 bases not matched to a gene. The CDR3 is CASSPFGVGQSYGYTF. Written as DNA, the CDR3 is TGTGCCAGTAGCCCCTTTGGCGTGGGACAGAGCTATGGCTACACCTTC. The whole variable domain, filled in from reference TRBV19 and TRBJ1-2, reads DGGITQSPKYLFRKEGQNVTLSCEQNLNHDAMYWYRQDPGQGLRLIYYSQIVNDFQKGDIAEGYSVSREKKESFPLTVTSAQKNPTAFYLCASSPFGVGQSYGYTFGSGTRLTVV.

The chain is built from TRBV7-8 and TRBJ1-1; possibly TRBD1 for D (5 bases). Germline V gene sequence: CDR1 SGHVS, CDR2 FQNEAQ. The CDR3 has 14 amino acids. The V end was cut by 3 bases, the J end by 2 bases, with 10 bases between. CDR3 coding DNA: TGTGCCAGCAGCTTGTTCCAGGGTAACACTGAAGCTTTCTTT. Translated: CASSLFQGNTEAFF.

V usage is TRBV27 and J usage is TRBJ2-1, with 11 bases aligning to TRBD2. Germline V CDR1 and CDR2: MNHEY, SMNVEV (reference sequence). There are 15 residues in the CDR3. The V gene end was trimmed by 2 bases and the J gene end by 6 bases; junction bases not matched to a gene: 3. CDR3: CASSLDLAGGNEQFF. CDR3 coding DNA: TGTGCCAGCAGTTTAGATCTAGCGGGAGGCAATGAGCAGTTCTTC.

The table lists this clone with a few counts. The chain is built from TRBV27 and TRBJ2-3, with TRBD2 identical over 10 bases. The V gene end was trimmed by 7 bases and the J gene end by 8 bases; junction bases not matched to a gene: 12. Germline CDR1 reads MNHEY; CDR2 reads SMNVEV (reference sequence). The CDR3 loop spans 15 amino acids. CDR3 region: CASTQEASGRGTQYF. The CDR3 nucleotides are TGTGCCAGCACCCAGGAGGCTAGCGGGAGAGGTACGCAGTATTTT.

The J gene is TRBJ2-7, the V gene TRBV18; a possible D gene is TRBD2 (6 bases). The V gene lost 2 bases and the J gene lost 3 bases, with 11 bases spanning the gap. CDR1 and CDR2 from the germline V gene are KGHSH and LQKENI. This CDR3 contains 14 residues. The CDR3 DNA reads TGTGCCAGCTCACCAGGAGGGTCCGGCTACGAGCAGTACTTC. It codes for CASSPGGSGYEQYF.

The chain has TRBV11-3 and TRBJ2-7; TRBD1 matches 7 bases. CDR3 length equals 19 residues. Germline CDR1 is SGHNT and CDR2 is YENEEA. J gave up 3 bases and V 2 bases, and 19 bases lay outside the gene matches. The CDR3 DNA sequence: TGTGCCAGCAGCTTACTAATCGACAGGGATATGGGGTTACGCTACGAGCAGTACTTC. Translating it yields CASSLLIDRDMGLRYEQYF.

The CDR3 is CATRGGGKTSYEQYF. The CDR3 DNA sequence: TGTGCCACCCGGGGAGGGGGGAAAACGTCCTACGAGCAGTACTTC. The chain uses TRBV2 and TRBJ2-7, with D possibly TRBD2 on 7 matching bases. Germline CDR1 and CDR2: SNHLY and FYNNEI. V shed 10 bases and J shed 1 base, with 20 bases lying between them. There are 15 residues in the CDR3.

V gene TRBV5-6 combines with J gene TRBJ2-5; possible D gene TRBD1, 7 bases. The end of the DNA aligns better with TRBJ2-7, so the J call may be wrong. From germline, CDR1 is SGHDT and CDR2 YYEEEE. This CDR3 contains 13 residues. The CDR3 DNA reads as TGTGCCAGCAACAATGCCAGGGGGGACGAGCAGTACTTC. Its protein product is CASNNARGDEQYF.

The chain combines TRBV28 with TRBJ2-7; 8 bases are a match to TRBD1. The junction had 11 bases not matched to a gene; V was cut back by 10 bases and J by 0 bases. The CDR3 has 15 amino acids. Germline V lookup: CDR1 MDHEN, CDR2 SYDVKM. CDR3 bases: TGTGCCATCCACGCAGGGGGCTTCGCCTCCTACGAGCAGTACTTC. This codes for CAIHAGGFASYEQYF. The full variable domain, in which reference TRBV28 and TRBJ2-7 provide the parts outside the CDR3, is DVKVTQSSRYLVKRTGEKVFLECVQDMDHENMFWYRQDPGLGLRLIYFSYDVKMKEKGDIPEGYSVSREKKERFSLILESASTNQTSMYLCAIHAGGFASYEQYFGPGTRLTVT.

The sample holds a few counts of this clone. CDR3 in amino acids: CASSNRVSGTEAFF. The CDR3 nucleotides are TGTGCCAGCAGCAACAGGGTTTCGGGCACTGAAGCTTTCTTT. The chain is built from TRBV7-3 and TRBJ1-1; D may be TRBD1 (6 bases). CDR3 length: 14 amino acids. V lost 5 bases and J lost 4, with 14 bases in between. Germline V gene sequence: CDR1 SGHTA, CDR2 FQGTGA.

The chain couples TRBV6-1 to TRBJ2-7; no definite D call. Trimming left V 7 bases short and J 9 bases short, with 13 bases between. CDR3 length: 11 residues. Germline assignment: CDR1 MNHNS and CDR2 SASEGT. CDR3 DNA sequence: TGTGCCAGCACACCAGGTTTTGGGCAGTACTTC. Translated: CASTPGFGQYF.

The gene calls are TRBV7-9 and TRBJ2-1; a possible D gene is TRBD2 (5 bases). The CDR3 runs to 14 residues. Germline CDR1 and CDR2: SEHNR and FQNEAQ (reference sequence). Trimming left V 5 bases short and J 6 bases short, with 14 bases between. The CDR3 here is CASSPPAAVNEQFF. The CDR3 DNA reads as TGTGCCAGCAGCCCACCGGCAGCGGTCAATGAGCAGTTCTTC. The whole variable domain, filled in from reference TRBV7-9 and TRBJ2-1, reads DTGVSQNPRHKITKRGQNVTFRCDPISEHNRLYWYRQTLGQGPEFLTYFQNEAQLEKSRLLSDRFSAERPKGSFSTLEIQRTEQGDSAMYLCASSPPAAVNEQFFGPGTRLTVL.

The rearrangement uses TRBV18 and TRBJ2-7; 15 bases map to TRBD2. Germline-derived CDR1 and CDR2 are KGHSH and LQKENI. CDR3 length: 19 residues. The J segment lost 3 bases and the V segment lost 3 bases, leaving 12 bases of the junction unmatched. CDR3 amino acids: CASSPRTSGRGTPLYEQYF. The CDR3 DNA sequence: TGTGCCAGCTCACCGCGGACTAGCGGGAGGGGGACCCCTCTCTACGAGCAGTACTTC.

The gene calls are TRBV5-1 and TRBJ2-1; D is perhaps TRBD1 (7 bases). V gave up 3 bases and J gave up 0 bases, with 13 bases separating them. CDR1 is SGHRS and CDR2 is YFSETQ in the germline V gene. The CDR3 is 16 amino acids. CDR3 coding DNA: TGCGCCAGCAGCTGGGCCCAGGGGGGCTCCTACAATGAGCAGTTCTTC. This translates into CASSWAQGGSYNEQFF.

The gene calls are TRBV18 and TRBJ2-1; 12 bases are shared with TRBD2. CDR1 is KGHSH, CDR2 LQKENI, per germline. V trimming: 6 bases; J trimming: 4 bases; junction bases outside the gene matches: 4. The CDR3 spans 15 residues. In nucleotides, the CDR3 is TGTGCCAGCTCCGAACTAGCGGGAGGTTACAATGAGCAGTTCTTC. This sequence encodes CASSELAGGYNEQFF.

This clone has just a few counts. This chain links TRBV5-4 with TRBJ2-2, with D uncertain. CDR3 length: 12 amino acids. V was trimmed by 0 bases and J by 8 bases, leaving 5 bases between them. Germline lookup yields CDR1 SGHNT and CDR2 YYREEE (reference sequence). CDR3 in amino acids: CASSLAGGELFF. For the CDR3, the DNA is TGTGCCAGCAGCTTGGCCGGTGGGGAGCTGTTTTTT.

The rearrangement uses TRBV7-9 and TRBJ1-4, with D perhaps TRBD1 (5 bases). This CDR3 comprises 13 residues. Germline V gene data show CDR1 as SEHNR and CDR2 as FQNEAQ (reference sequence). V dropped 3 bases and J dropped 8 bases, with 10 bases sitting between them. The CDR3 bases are TGTGCCAGCAGCTTGGCAGGGAAAGAAAAACTGTTTTTT. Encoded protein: CASSLAGKEKLFF. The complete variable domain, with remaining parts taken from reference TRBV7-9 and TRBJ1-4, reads DTGVSQNPRHKITKRGQNVTFRCDPISEHNRLYWYRQTLGQGPEFLTYFQNEAQLEKSRLLSDRFSAERPKGSFSTLEIQRTEQGDSAMYLCASSLAGKEKLFFGSGTQLSVL.

Here the CDR3 reads CATDRGSNYGYTF. CDR3 bases: TGTGCCACCGATCGGGGGAGCAACTATGGCTACACCTTC. V is TRBV15 and J is TRBJ1-2; tentative D call: TRBD1 (5 bases). The CDR3 runs to 13 residues. The germline CDR1 and CDR2 sequences are LNHNV and YYDKDF (reference sequence). Deletions cut 8 bases from V and 2 bases from J, with 12 bases between.

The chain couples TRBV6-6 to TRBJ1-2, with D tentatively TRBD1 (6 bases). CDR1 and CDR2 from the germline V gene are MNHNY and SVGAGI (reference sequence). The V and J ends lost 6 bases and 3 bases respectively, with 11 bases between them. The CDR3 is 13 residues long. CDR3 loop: CASSHNRDYGYTF. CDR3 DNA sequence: TGTGCCAGCAGCCACAACAGGGACTATGGCTACACCTTC.

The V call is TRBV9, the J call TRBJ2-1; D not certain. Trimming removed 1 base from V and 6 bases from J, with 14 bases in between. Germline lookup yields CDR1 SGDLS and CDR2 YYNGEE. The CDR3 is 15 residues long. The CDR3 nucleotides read TGTGCCAGCAGCGTACTAGAAGCCCCTTCCAATGAGCAGTTCTTC. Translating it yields CASSVLEAPSNEQFF. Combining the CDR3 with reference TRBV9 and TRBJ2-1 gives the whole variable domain DSGVTQTPKHLITATGQRVTLRCSPRSGDLSVYWYQQSLDQGLQFLIQYYNGEERAKGNILERFSAQQFPDLHSELNLSSLELGDSALYFCASSVLEAPSNEQFFGPGTRLTVL.

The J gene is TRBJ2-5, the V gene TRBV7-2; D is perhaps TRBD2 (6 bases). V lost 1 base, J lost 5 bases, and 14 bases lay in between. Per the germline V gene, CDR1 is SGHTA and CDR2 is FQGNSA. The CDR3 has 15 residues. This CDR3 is CASSLGGREEETQYF. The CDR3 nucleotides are TGTGCCAGCAGCTTAGGGGGCAGGGAGGAGGAGACCCAGTACTTC.

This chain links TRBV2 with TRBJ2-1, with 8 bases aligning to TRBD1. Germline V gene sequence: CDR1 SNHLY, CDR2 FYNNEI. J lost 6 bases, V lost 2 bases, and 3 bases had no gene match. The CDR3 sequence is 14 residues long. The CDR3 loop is CASSERDRINEQFF. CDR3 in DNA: TGTGCCAGCAGTGAACGGGACAGGATCAATGAGCAGTTCTTC.